The 29 T cell receptor beta chains below were found in one sample sequenced in a study of Graves' ophthalmopathy and Graves' hyperthyroidism. TCR beta CDR3 amplification used RNA transcripts. An opening RT-PCR round employed HTBI primers and preceded a second-round multiplex PCR. TCRdb processed the multiplex PCR reads anew with MiXCR; each CDR3 protein has one entry. The sample carries 600,000 to 700,000 distinct CDR3 sequences, about 40% recorded once. Sequenced input: peripheral blood. The origin of the receptors is an adult man with Graves' ophthalmopathy.

This clonotype showed up many times. The rearrangement links TRBV7-6 to TRBJ1-4; D ambiguous. Germline CDR1 is SGHVS and CDR2 is FNYEAQ. This CDR3 comprises 14 residues. Between the trimmed V and J ends, which lost 4 bases and 3 bases, there was a span of 9 bases. The CDR3 DNA reads as TGTGCCAGCAGCTCCCTAGGGCCTAATGAAAAACTGTTTTTT. This gives the protein CASSSLGPNEKLFF.

Details on this clonotype: A much more abundant neighbour one base away suggests this may be a read error. The missing conserved phenylalanine or tryptophan at the end of this CDR3 makes a read error likely. The chain recombines TRBV5-4 with TRBJ1-1; weak D call: TRBD1 (5 bases). CDR1 SGHNT and CDR2 YYREEE come from the germline V gene (reference sequence). The CDR3 is 13 residues long. The germline V and J ends were trimmed by 4 bases and 3 bases, with 10 bases remaining between them. CDR3 sequence: CASSERGDTEAFL. DNA of the CDR3: TGTGCCAGCAGCGAGAGGGGCGACACTGAAGCTTTCCTT.

This sequence joins TRBV27 and TRBJ1-2; D is uncertain. V was clipped by 2 bases and J by 8 bases, with 12 bases between them. Germline loops: CDR1 MNHEY, CDR2 SMNVEV (reference sequence). The CDR3 loop spans 13 amino acids. The CDR3 DNA reads TGTGCCAGCAGTTTAACCGCCGAGGGAGGCTACACCTTC. Amino acid sequence: CASSLTAEGGYTF.

Worth noting for this clonotype: Just one base apart from a much larger clone, this may be a read error. This chain links TRBV7-2 with TRBJ1-1; no definite D call. CDR1 SGHTA and CDR2 FQGNSA come from the germline V gene. This CDR3 has 14 amino acids. The CDR3 sequence: CDSSDYTPNTEAFF. The CDR3 DNA sequence: TGTGACAGCAGTGACTACACCCCGAACACTGAAGCTTTCTTT.

The chain links TRBV11-1 to TRBJ1-2; the D gene is possibly TRBD1 (6 bases). CDR1 and CDR2 (germline): SGHAT, FQDESV (reference sequence). This CDR3 region has 13 residues. V was clipped by 6 bases and J by 7 bases, with 15 bases between them. The CDR3 protein is CASSFDRYAGYTF. Written as DNA, the CDR3 is TGTGCCAGCAGTTTTGACAGGTACGCTGGCTACACCTTC.

This chain joins TRBV6-1 and TRBJ1-2, with D perhaps TRBD1 (5 bases). CDR1 and CDR2 (germline): MNHNS, SASEGT. V lost 0 bases and J 8 bases, leaving 16 bases between the germline ends. This CDR3 spans 15 amino acids. Written as DNA, the CDR3 is TGTGCCAGCAGTGAAGCCGGGACGGCGAATGGCGGCTACACCTTC. Its protein is CASSEAGTANGGYTF.

The gene calls are TRBV2 and TRBJ1-5; TRBD1 is a possible D gene (5 bases). Looked up from germline, CDR1 is SNHLY and CDR2 is FYNNEI. This CDR3 is 16 amino acids long. V was cut by 11 bases and J by 2 bases, with 22 bases left in between. The CDR3 here is CAWSSTPLGGNQPQHF. The CDR3, as DNA: TGTGCCTGGAGTTCGACGCCCCTGGGGGGCAATCAGCCCCAGCATTTT.

The chain uses TRBV19 and TRBJ1-2; weak D call: TRBD1 (5 bases). CDR1 and CDR2 from the germline V gene are LNHDA and SQIVND (reference sequence). The length of the CDR3 is 15 residues. V shed 6 bases and J shed 2 bases, with 16 bases lying between them. The CDR3 loop is CASRAGVGTNYGYTF. Written as DNA, the CDR3 is TGTGCCAGTAGGGCGGGGGTAGGGACGAACTATGGCTACACCTTC.

With regard to this clonotype: A much larger clone lies one base from this, so it may be a read error. CDR3 bases: TGTGCCAGCAGCCCGGACAGGTTAATCTTCTACGAGCAGTACTTC. Protein: CASSPDRLIFYEQYF. This sequence joins TRBV10-3 and TRBJ2-7, with 7 nucleotides matching TRBD1. CDR1 is ENHRY and CDR2 is SYGVKD in the germline V gene. V was clipped by 10 bases and J by 3 bases; unmatched bases: 15. This CDR3 contains 15 residues.

The CDR3 sequence: CASSTDRGFLGEQYF. In nucleotides, the CDR3 is TGTGCCAGCAGCACCGACAGGGGATTTTTGGGAGAGCAGTACTTC. This sequence joins TRBV11-1 and TRBJ2-7; TRBD1 agrees at 8 bases. The CDR3 extends over 15 amino acids. J gave up 7 bases and V 5 bases, and 13 bases lay outside the gene matches. Per the germline V gene, CDR1 is SGHAT and CDR2 is FQDESV (reference sequence).

In this sample, this clonotype turned up many times. The V and J genes are TRBV6-6 and TRBJ1-2; 12 bases are a match to TRBD1. The germline V gene has CDR1 MNHNY and CDR2 SVGAGI (reference sequence). This CDR3 spans 15 amino acids. The V gene end was trimmed by 4 bases and the J gene end by 5 bases; junction bases not matched to a gene: 5. The CDR3 region has the DNA TGTGCCAGCAGTTCCTCGGGACAGGGGGCTTATGGCTACACCTTC. It is translated as CASSSSGQGAYGYTF.

This chain uses TRBV7-2 with TRBJ2-5, with 9 bases matching TRBD2. Unmatched junction bases numbered 7, after V lost 0 bases and J lost 5 bases. The germline V gene encodes CDR1 SGHTA and CDR2 FQGNSA. This CDR3 spans 16 amino acids. The CDR3 nucleotides read TGTGCCAGCAGCTTAGCGGCTAGCGGGATCGGGGAGACCCAGTACTTC. It is translated as CASSLAASGIGETQYF. Combining the CDR3 with reference TRBV7-2 and TRBJ2-5 gives the whole variable domain GAGVSQSPSNKVTEKGKDVELRCDPISGHTALYWYRQSLGQGLEFLIYFQGNSAPDKSGLPSDRFSAERTGGSVSTLTIQRTQQEDSAVYLCASSLAASGIGETQYFGPGTRLLVL.

This clonotype was seen at least ten times. The V gene is TRBV5-1, the J gene TRBJ1-2; 11 bases match TRBD1. CDR1 and CDR2 (germline): SGHRS, YFSETQ. J was trimmed by 8 bases and V by 4 bases; bases with no gene match: 7. The CDR3 contains 14 residues. The CDR3, as DNA: TGCGCCAGCAGCGCCGGACAGGGGGCGTGGGGCTACACCTTC. The encoded protein is CASSAGQGAWGYTF.

This clonotype was seen repeatedly, ten times or more. The chain couples TRBV7-2 to TRBJ2-7; 11 bases are a match to TRBD1. Germline CDR1 and CDR2: SGHTA and FQGNSA. Trimming at V came to 3 bases and at J to 4 bases, leaving 11 bases not matched to a gene. The CDR3 is made up of 17 amino acids. The CDR3: CASSLVRDRGTWYEQYF. Here the CDR3 DNA reads TGTGCCAGCAGCTTGGTCAGGGACAGGGGGACTTGGTACGAGCAGTACTTC.

This sequence joins TRBV2 and TRBJ1-5; D is perhaps TRBD1 (6 bases). CDR1 and CDR2 from the germline V gene are SNHLY and FYNNEI. The ends were cut back, 8 bases at V and 7 bases at J, with 21 bases in the middle. This CDR3 comprises 15 residues. CDR3 residues: CASGRGMESGQPQHF. CDR3 nucleotide sequence: TGTGCCAGCGGGAGGGGGATGGAAAGCGGCCAGCCCCAGCATTTT.

This clonotype occurred many times. The chain carries TRBV11-3 and TRBJ2-2; TRBD2 matches 7 bases. CDR1 is SGHNT and CDR2 is YENEEA in the germline V gene. V trimming: 5 bases; J trimming: 4 bases; junction bases outside the gene matches: 7. The CDR3 totals 15 residues. CDR3 coding DNA: TGTGCCAGCAGCCCACCAACTAGCGCCACCGGGGAGCTGTTTTTT. Amino acids: CASSPPTSATGELFF.

Details on this clonotype: This may be a read error: a much more frequent sequence differs by one nucleotide. V gene TRBV9 combines with J gene TRBJ2-5; TRBD2 matches 7 bases. Germline lookup yields CDR1 SGDLS and CDR2 YYNGEE. The CDR3 loop spans 15 amino acids. The junction had 7 bases not matched to a gene; V was cut back by 3 bases and J by 2 bases. CDR3: CASSGGGRMQETQYF. CDR3 coding DNA: TGTGCCAGCAGCGGGGGGGGACGGATGCAAGAGACCCAGTACTTC. Filled out from reference TRBV9 and TRBJ2-5, the complete variable domain reads DSGVTQTPKHLITATGQRVTLRCSPRSGDLSVYWYQQSLDQGLQFLIQYYNGEERAKGNILERFSAQQFPDLHSELNLSSLELGDSALYFCASSGGGRMQETQYFGPGTRLLVL.

This clonotype was picked up many times. The gene calls are TRBV10-3 and TRBJ1-2; 10 bases match TRBD1. Germline V lookup: CDR1 ENHRY, CDR2 SYGVKD. V lost 7 bases to trimming and J lost 4 bases; unmatched junction nucleotides: 3. There are 13 residues in the CDR3. The CDR3 loop reads CAIKGQGPYGYTF. CDR3 nucleotide sequence: TGTGCCATCAAGGGACAGGGGCCCTATGGCTACACCTTC.

DNA of the CDR3: TGTGCCAGCAGCCCTGGGACAGGGGAAAGCGCTGAAGCTTTCTTT. Its protein product is CASSPGTGESAEAFF. The rearrangement joins TRBV7-3 to TRBJ1-1; 10 bases match TRBD1. V was clipped by 5 bases and J by 6 bases; unmatched bases: 9. The CDR3 consists of 15 residues. Germline loops: CDR1 SGHTA, CDR2 FQGTGA.

This clonotype was recorded many times. The V and J genes are TRBV2 and TRBJ2-7, with D tentatively TRBD1 (5 bases). The V and J ends lost 8 bases and 2 bases respectively, with 10 bases between them. The CDR3 sequence is 12 residues long. Germline V lookup: CDR1 SNHLY, CDR2 FYNNEI. In DNA, the CDR3 is TGTGCCAGCGGGGCCAGTACCTACGAGCAGTACTTC. It yields the protein CASGASTYEQYF.

This clonotype occurred once. This chain joins TRBV7-6 and TRBJ2-7; D could derive from TRBD1 or TRBD2 (6 bases each). Looked up from germline, CDR1 is SGHVS and CDR2 is FNYEAQ. V was trimmed by 3 bases and J by 0 bases, leaving 15 bases between them. The CDR3 totals 16 residues. The CDR3 DNA reads as TGTGCCAGCAGCTTGGGCGGGACAAAGGGCTCCTACGAGCAGTACTTC. Amino acid sequence: CASSLGGTKGSYEQYF.

The sample holds a few counts of this clonotype. The rearrangement uses TRBV27 and TRBJ2-5; perhaps D is TRBD1 or TRBD2 (6 bases each). The CDR3 runs to 15 residues. The germline gives CDR1 MNHEY, CDR2 SMNVEV (reference sequence). Between the trimmed V and J ends, which lost 3 bases and 7 bases, there was a span of 18 bases. CDR3 in amino acids: CASSFEGGTLATQYF. The CDR3 DNA sequence: TGTGCCAGCAGTTTTGAAGGCGGGACACTCGCGACCCAGTACTTC.

There are many counts of this clonotype. The rearrangement links TRBV24-1 to TRBJ1-5; 12 bases are a match to TRBD1. Germline loops: CDR1 KGHDR, CDR2 SFDVKD. The CDR3 contains 17 residues. Trimming at V came to 2 bases and at J to 7 bases, leaving 8 bases not matched to a gene. This CDR3 is CATSDSKGQGARQPQHF. CDR3 coding DNA: TGTGCCACCAGTGATTCTAAGGGACAGGGGGCGAGGCAGCCCCAGCATTTT.

This clonotype was detected many times. The V and J genes are TRBV5-1 and TRBJ1-3; no reliable D call. V shed 4 bases and J shed 4 bases, with 9 bases lying between them. The CDR3 contains 13 residues. Per germline, CDR1 SGHRS and CDR2 YFSETQ. CDR3 loop: CASSENEGNTIYF. For the CDR3, the DNA is TGCGCCAGCAGCGAGAACGAAGGAAACACCATATATTTT.

Ten or more counts support this clonotype. CDR3 DNA sequence: TGTGCCAGCACCCCCCTTAGAGAGGAAGCTTTCTTT. This gives the protein CASTPLREEAFF. The V call is TRBV2, the J call TRBJ1-1; D unresolved. The V gene's germline CDR1 is SNHLY and CDR2 FYNNEI. The CDR3 length is 12 residues. V was pared by 7 bases and J by 8 bases, with 14 bases between.

This clonotype was seen only a few times. The chain combines TRBV5-1 with TRBJ1-2, with D unclear. The ends were cut back, 4 bases at V and 4 bases at J, with 14 bases in the middle. This CDR3 contains 14 residues. Germline V gene lookup returns CDR1 SGHRS and CDR2 YFSETQ. The chain's CDR3 is CASSPEPGVYGYTF. DNA for the CDR3: TGCGCCAGCAGCCCCGAACCGGGAGTCTATGGCTACACCTTC.

This clonotype was recorded many times. Here the CDR3 reads CASSLFPGAGNTIYF. The CDR3, as DNA: TGTGCCAGCAGCTTATTCCCAGGGGCTGGAAACACCATATATTTT. The chain uses TRBV7-8 and TRBJ1-3; D is possibly TRBD1 (6 bases). The CDR3 extends over 15 amino acids. Looked up from germline, CDR1 is SGHVS and CDR2 is FQNEAQ. V gave up 2 bases and J gave up 2 bases, with 10 bases separating them.

This clonotype was observed a few times. The rearrangement links TRBV20-1 to TRBJ1-5, with a possible D match to TRBD1 (5 bases). Germline V gives CDR1 DFQATT, CDR2 SNEGSKA (reference sequence). V lost 6 bases to trimming and J lost 0 bases, with 21 bases between them. The CDR3 totals 17 residues. The CDR3 loop reads CSAYDSAIPYSNQPQHF. The CDR3 DNA reads as TGCAGTGCGTACGACAGTGCGATACCCTATAGCAATCAGCCCCAGCATTTT.

This clonotype was recorded many times. The chain is built from TRBV6-5 and TRBJ1-2; 10 bases match TRBD1. V lost 0 bases, J lost 8 bases, and 6 bases stayed unmatched. Germline-derived CDR1 and CDR2 are MNHEY and SVGAGI. The CDR3 contains 15 residues. CDR3 sequence: CASSYSGQGISGYTF. The DNA of the CDR3 is TGTGCCAGCAGTTACTCGGGACAGGGGATTTCGGGCTACACCTTC.